Listed here are 6 T cell receptor beta chains from one sample, sequenced in a study of blood T cell repertoires in COVID-19. Libraries were prepared by immunoSEQ multiplex PCR; TCRdb keeps only in-frame clonotypes and omits some of them. The top ten hold under 4% of the sample, which has about 120,000 clones, more than 75% seen once. Material for sequencing was peripheral blood. The receptors here all came from a man aged 60-69 years with acute or convalescent COVID-19.

V gene TRBV4-2 combines with J gene TRBJ1-1; D possibly corresponds to TRBD1 (5 bases). Germline-derived CDR1 and CDR2 are LGHNA and YNFKEQ. Deletions cut 4 bases from V and 0 bases from J, with 9 bases between. The CDR3 has 14 residues. The DNA for the CDR3 is TGTGCCAGCAGCCGACAGACCTTGAACACTGAAGCTTTCTTT. Protein: CASSRQTLNTEAFF.

J is TRBJ2-5 and V is TRBV28; TRBD2 matches 10 bases. V lost 4 bases to trimming and J lost 4 bases; unmatched junction nucleotides: 12. The germline gives CDR1 MDHEN, CDR2 SYDVKM. This CDR3 region has 17 residues. DNA of the CDR3: TGTGCCAGCAGTTACAGTGGAGTAGCGGGAGGTCCAGAGACCCAGTACTTC. Encoded protein: CASSYSGVAGGPETQYF.

This sequence joins TRBV6-5 and TRBJ2-5; tentative D call: TRBD1 (6 bases). CDR1 MNHEY and CDR2 SVGAGI come from the germline V gene. The CDR3 extends over 14 amino acids. V was pared by 5 bases and J by 0 bases, with 10 bases between. CDR3 sequence reads: CASSRTAYQETQYF. CDR3 in DNA: TGTGCCAGCAGTCGGACAGCGTACCAAGAGACCCAGTACTTC.

This clone was seen just once. The CDR3 reads CASSPKPRTSVDNEQFF. The CDR3 DNA follows: TGTGCCAGCAGCCCCAAACCCCGGACTAGCGTAGACAATGAGCAGTTCTTC. This sequence joins TRBV7-8 and TRBJ2-1, with 9 bases aligning to TRBD2. The CDR3 spans 17 residues. Germline values: CDR1 SGHVS, CDR2 FQNEAQ. J lost 5 bases, V lost 5 bases, and 13 bases had no gene match.

This sequence joins TRBV18 and TRBJ2-5; TRBD1 matches at 8 bases. CDR3 size: 17 residues. V was clipped by 4 bases and J by 5 bases; unmatched bases: 15. Germline CDR1 is KGHSH and CDR2 is LQKENI. This CDR3 is CASSLNVWTGTSETQYF. The CDR3 nucleotides read TGTGCCAGCTCACTTAACGTTTGGACAGGGACGTCGGAGACCCAGTACTTC.

This chain links TRBV14 with TRBJ2-7; 11 bases align to TRBD2. The trim removed 4 bases at V and 2 bases at J, leaving 7 bases unmatched. The CDR3 length is 16 residues. CDR1 is SGHDN, CDR2 FVKESK, per germline. Here the CDR3 DNA reads TGTGCCAGCAGCCTCAGGACTAGCGGGTTTACCTACGAGCAGTACTTC. Translating it yields CASSLRTSGFTYEQYF.